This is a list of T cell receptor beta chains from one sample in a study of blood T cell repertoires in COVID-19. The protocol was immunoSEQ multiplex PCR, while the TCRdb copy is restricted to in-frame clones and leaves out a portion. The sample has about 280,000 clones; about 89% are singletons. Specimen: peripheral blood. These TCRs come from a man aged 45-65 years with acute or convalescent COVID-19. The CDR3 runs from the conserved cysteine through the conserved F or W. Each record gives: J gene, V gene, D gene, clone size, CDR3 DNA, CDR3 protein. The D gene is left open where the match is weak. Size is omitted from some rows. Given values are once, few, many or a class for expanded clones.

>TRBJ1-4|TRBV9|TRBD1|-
TGTGCCAGCAGCGAGGGGGCTCCCGGAAAACTGTTTTTT
CASSEGAPGKLFF
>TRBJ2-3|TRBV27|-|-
TGTGCCAGCTGGGAGCGGGCAAGCACAGATACGCAGTATTTT
CASWERASTDTQYF
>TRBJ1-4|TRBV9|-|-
TGTGCCAGCAGCGTAGATCCAACAACTAATGAAAAACTGTTTTTT
CASSVDPTTNEKLFF
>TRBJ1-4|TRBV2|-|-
TGTGCCAGCAGTGTACAGGTCTCTAATGAAAAACTGTTTTTT
CASSVQVSNEKLFF
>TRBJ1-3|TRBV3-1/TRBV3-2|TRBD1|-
TGTGCCAGCAGCCAGAACAGGGGGGCTGGAAACACCATATATTTT
CASSQNRGAGNTIYF
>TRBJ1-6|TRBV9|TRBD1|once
TGTGCCAGCAGCGGACAGGGGAATAATTCACCCCTCCACTTT
CASSGQGNNSPLHF
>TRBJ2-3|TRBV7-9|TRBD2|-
TGTGCCAGCAGCTTAGGGACTAGCGGTAGCAGTACAGATACGCAGTATTTT
CASSLGTSGSSTDTQYF
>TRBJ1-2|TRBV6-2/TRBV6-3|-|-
TGTGCCAGCAGTTCCCCCGGGACTCGTTATGGCTACACCTTC
CASSSPGTRYGYTF
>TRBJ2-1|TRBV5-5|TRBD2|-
TGTGCCAGCAGCTTTAGCGGGGGGGTTGTGAATGAGCAGTTCTTC
CASSFSGGVVNEQFF
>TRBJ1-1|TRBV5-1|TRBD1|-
TGCGCCAGCAGCGCCGGGACAGGGGGGACTGAAGCTTTCTTT
CASSAGTGGTEAFF
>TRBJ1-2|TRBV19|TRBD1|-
TGTGCCAGTAGCCGGGACAGGGGGTCCTATGGCTACACCTTC
CASSRDRGSYGYTF
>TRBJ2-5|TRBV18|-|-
TGTGCCAGCTCACTCGGGAACCAAGAGACCCAGTACTTC
CASSLGNQETQYF
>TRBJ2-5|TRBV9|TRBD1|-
TGTGCCAGCAGCGCCGGACAGGGAGGAGGAGAGACCCAGTACTTC
CASSAGQGGGETQYF
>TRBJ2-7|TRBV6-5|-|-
TGTGCCAGCAGTTACTTTGGCGGGAACTACGAGCAGTACTTC
CASSYFGGNYEQYF
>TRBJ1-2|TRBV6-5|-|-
TGTGCCAGCAGTTACTCGGGGGCCAGCTACACCTTC
CASSYSGASYTF
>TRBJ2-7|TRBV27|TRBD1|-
TGTGCCAGCAGTTTATCGTTGGGACAGGGTAGGTGTTACTTC
CASSLSLGQGRCYF
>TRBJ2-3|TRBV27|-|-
TGTGCCAGCCATAGGCGGGGTGGGGGCACAGATACGCAGTATTTT
CASHRRGGGTDTQYF
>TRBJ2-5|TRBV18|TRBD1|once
TGTGCCAGCTCACCGGACAGGGGCAAGTGGGAGACCCAGTACTTC
CASSPDRGKWETQYF
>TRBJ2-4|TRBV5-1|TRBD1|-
TGCGCCAGCAGCTTACTACAGGGGGCGGCCAAAAACATTCAGTACTTC
CASSLLQGAAKNIQYF
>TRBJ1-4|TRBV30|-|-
TGTGCCTGGAGTGTACAGGGTGGTGAAAAACTGTTTTTT
CAWSVQGGEKLFF
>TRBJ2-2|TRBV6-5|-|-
TGTGCCACCGTCTTCACGGGGATCTACACCGGGGAGCTGTTTTTT
CATVFTGIYTGELFF
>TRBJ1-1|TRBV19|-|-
TGTGCCAGTAGCAGGCCACAGATGAACACTGAAGCTTTCTTT
CASSRPQMNTEAFF
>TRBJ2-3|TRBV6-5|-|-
TGTGCCAGCAGCGGCTTCGGTCAGGCCACAGATACGCAGTATTTT
CASSGFGQATDTQYF
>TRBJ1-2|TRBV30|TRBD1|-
TGTGCCTGGAAGGCAGGGGGAAACTATGGCTACACCTTC
CAWKAGGNYGYTF
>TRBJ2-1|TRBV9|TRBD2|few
TGTGCCAGCAGCGTAGAACCCGGGACTAGCGGTTACAATGAGCAGTTCTTC
CASSVEPGTSGYNEQFF
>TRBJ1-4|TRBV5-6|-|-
TGTGCCAGCAGCCGGGGGGCAGGGAGCACGTCTAATGAAAAACTGTTTTTT
CASSRGAGSTSNEKLFF
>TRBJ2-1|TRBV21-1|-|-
TGTGCCAGCAGCAAAGCTAGATCGGACAGGGGGGACAATGAGCAGTTCTTC
CASSKARSDRGDNEQFF
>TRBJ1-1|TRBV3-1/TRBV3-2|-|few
TGTGCCAGCACCACCGGGGGTTCTGACACTGAAGCTTTCTTT
CASTTGGSDTEAFF
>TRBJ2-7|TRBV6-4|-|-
TGTGCCAGGAGGACAGTCTACGAGCAGTACTTC
CARRTVYEQYF
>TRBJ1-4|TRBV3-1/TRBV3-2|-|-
TGTGCCAGCAGCCAAGGGATGCGGACACCAACTAATGAAAAACTGTTTTTT
CASSQGMRTPTNEKLFF
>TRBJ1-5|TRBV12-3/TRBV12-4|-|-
TGTGCCAGCAGCGTACGTGAGAATCAGCCCCAGCATTTT
CASSVRENQPQHF
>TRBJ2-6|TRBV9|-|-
TGTGCCACAGGTTCTGGGGCCAACGTCCTGACTTTC
CATGSGANVLTF
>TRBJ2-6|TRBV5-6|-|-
TGTGCCAGCAGCCAACGTCTGAGCTCTGGGGCCAACGTCCTGACTTTC
CASSQRLSSGANVLTF
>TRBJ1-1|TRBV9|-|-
TGTGCCAGCAGCCTCGGGGTTCGGGACACTGAAGCTTTCTTT
CASSLGVRDTEAFF
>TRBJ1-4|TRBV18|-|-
TGTGCCAGCTCACCACGGGGAGACCGGCCTGAAAAACTGTTTTTT
CASSPRGDRPEKLFF
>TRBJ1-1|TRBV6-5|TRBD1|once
TGTGCCAGCAGTTACTGGAGGACAGGGACGGAAGCTTTCTTT
CASSYWRTGTEAFF
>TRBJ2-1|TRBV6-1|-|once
TGTGCCAGCAGTGAACTTTACCAGCGGGCCGACAATGAGCAGTTCTTC
CASSELYQRADNEQFF
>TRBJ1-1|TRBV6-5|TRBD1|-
TGTGCCAGCAATCCGCAGGACAGGGCCTACACTGAAGCTTTCTTT
CASNPQDRAYTEAFF
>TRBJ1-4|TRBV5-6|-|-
TGTGCCAGCAGCTACCGGGGAGTAAGTAATGAAAAACTGTTTTTT
CASSYRGVSNEKLFF
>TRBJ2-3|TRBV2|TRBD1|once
TGTGCCGCACAAAGGGCGACAGGGGGCACAGATACGCAGTATTTT
CAAQRATGGTDTQYF
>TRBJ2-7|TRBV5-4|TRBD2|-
TGTGCCAGCAGCTTCAAGCGGGGGGTAATGGAGCAGTACTTC
CASSFKRGVMEQYF
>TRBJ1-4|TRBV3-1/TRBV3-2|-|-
TGTGCCAGCAGCCGAACTACCGGAGGGAAACTGTTTTTT
CASSRTTGGKLFF
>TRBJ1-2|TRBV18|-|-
TGTGCCAGCTCCCTTGAAGCCTATGGCTACACCTTC
CASSLEAYGYTF
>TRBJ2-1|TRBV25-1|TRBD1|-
TGTGCCAGCAGTGATCCGGGACAGGGTTCTGGCAATGAGCAGTTCTTC
CASSDPGQGSGNEQFF
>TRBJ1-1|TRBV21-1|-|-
TGTGCCAGCAGCAAAGTGGAGGGGGAGGGTCCGGCTTTCTTT
CASSKVEGEGPAFF
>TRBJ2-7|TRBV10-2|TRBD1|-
TGCGCCAGCAGAGACTTCCGGGACAGGGTACCCTACGAGCAGTACTTC
CASRDFRDRVPYEQYF
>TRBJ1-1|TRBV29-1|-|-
TGCAGGGGCGACAGGACCGGCACTGAAGCTTTCTTT
CRGDRTGTEAFF
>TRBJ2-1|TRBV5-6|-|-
TGTGCCAGCAGCCAGGGGACTATGAACTCCCTCGAGCAGTTCTTC
CASSQGTMNSLEQFF
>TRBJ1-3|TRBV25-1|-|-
TGTGCCTCAGAGTGGGCCTATGGAAACACCATATATTTT
CASEWAYGNTIYF
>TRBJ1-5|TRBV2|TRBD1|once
TGTGCCAGCAGTGACCTTACAGGGGAGCAGCCCCAGCATTTT
CASSDLTGEQPQHF
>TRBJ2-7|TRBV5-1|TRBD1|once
TGCGCCAGCAGCTTGGACAGGGGATACGAGCAGTACTTC
CASSLDRGYEQYF
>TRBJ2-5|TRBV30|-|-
TGTGCCTGGAGCGGCGGGGTTCAAGAGACCCAGTACTTC
CAWSGGVQETQYF
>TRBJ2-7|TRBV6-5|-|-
TGTGCCAGCAGCCTACAGGGATTAGGACGCGAGCAGTACTTC
CASSLQGLGREQYF
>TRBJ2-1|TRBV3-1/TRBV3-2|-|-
TGTGCCAGCAGCCACAGGGTTACCCTTTATGAGCAGTTCTTC
CASSHRVTLYEQFF
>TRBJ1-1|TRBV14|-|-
TGTGCCAGCAGCCAAATAGGCGGGATTCTACCGAACACTGAAGCTTTCTTT
CASSQIGGILPNTEAFF
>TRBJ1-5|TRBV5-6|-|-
TGTGCCAGCAGCTTATGGCAGGGGATTATGCCCCAGCATTTT
CASSLWQGIMPQHF
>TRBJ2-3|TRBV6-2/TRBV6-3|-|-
TGTGCCAGCAGTCACGGGGGTCTCAGTCGCACAGATACGCAGTATTTT
CASSHGGLSRTDTQYF
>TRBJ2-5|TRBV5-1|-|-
TGCGCCAGCAGCTTGCATCCGGGGGGCTCCCAAGAGACCCAGTACTTC
CASSLHPGGSQETQYF